These 14 T cell receptor beta chains came from one sample sequenced in a study of cytotoxic CD8 clonotypes in ibrutinib-treated CLL. The data were produced by immunoSEQ multiplex PCR, yet TCRdb's version contains in-frame clones alone and is incomplete. The data show 160,000 or so clones, approximately 90% seen once. The sample was PBMCs, taken at disease progression, from a patient treated with ibrutinib. The receptors originated from a human donor with chronic lymphocytic leukemia.

The rearrangement links TRBV28 to TRBJ1-5, with 8 bases identical to TRBD1. Germline assignment: CDR1 MDHEN and CDR2 SYDVKM. This CDR3 spans 15 amino acids. J lost 2 bases, V lost 3 bases, and 3 bases had no gene match. CDR3 coding DNA: TGTGCCAGCAGTTTCACAGGGGGGGGCAATCAGCCCCAGCATTTT. It codes for CASSFTGGGNQPQHF.

This chain joins TRBV19 and TRBJ2-3, with 8 bases matching TRBD1. Germline V lookup: CDR1 LNHDA, CDR2 SQIVND (reference sequence). This CDR3 region has 16 residues. V shed 3 bases and J 0 bases; nucleotides not matched to a gene: 5. The CDR3 reads CASSIYQGASTDTQYF. In nucleotides, the CDR3 is TGTGCCAGTAGTATCTACCAGGGGGCTAGCACAGATACGCAGTATTTT. The variable domain in full, with the rest retrieved from reference TRBV19 and TRBJ2-3, is DGGITQSPKYLFRKEGQNVTLSCEQNLNHDAMYWYRQDPGQGLRLIYYSQIVNDFQKGDIAEGYSVSREKKESFPLTVTSAQKNPTAFYLCASSIYQGASTDTQYFGPGTRLTVL.

About this clone itself: This sample includes further DNA sequences coding for the same CDR3. The CDR3, as DNA: TGTGCCAGCAGCTTAGGCGGGCCGAACACTGAAGCTTTCTTT. Amino acids: CASSLGGPNTEAFF. J is TRBJ1-1 and V is TRBV7-6, with D hard to call. V was trimmed by 1 base and J by 1 base, leaving 7 bases between them. The germline V gene has CDR1 SGHVS and CDR2 FNYEAQ. The CDR3 has 14 amino acids.

The chain carries TRBV27 and TRBJ1-4; D ambiguous. CDR3 size: 13 residues. Germline-derived CDR1 and CDR2 are MNHEY and SMNVEV (reference sequence). V lost 3 bases and J lost 8, with 10 bases in between. The CDR3: CASSFATREKLFF. CDR3 coding DNA: TGTGCCAGCAGTTTTGCAACGAGGGAAAAACTGTTTTTT.

The chain recombines TRBV28 with TRBJ2-3; D is ambiguous. The V end lost 3 bases, the J end lost 6 bases, and 16 bases lay between the germline ends. The CDR3 is 15 amino acids. Germline V gives CDR1 MDHEN, CDR2 SYDVKM. The CDR3 DNA is TGTGCCAGCAGTTTCCCCCGCAGCCCCGCCGATACGCAGTATTTT. It yields the protein CASSFPRSPADTQYF.

The gene calls are TRBV6-6 and TRBJ1-3; a possible D gene is TRBD1 (5 bases). Trimming cost V 2 bases and J 0 bases, with 8 bases left between them. CDR3 length: 15 amino acids. The germline V gene encodes CDR1 MNHNY and CDR2 SVGAGI (reference sequence). The CDR3: CASSYLTVSGNTIYF. CDR3 in DNA: TGTGCCAGCAGTTACCTGACAGTCTCTGGAAACACCATATATTTT.

The rearrangement joins TRBV6-5 to TRBJ2-3; 9 bases map to TRBD2. The germline V gene encodes CDR1 MNHEY and CDR2 SVGAGI. This CDR3 region has 16 residues. The V and J ends lost 0 bases and 6 bases, in that order; junction bases with no gene match: 7. CDR3 DNA sequence: TGTGCCAGCAGTTACTCGGGCGGGAGGGCCGGGGATACGCAGTATTTT. Encoded protein: CASSYSGGRAGDTQYF.

The rearrangement links TRBV7-9 to TRBJ2-1; 9 nucleotides align to TRBD1. This CDR3 contains 18 residues. V was clipped by 1 base and J by 8 bases; unmatched bases: 15. CDR1 is SEHNR and CDR2 is FQNEAQ in the germline V gene (reference sequence). This CDR3 is CASSLVTGTGQSYYEQFF. In DNA, the CDR3 is TGTGCCAGCAGCTTAGTTACCGGGACAGGGCAGTCTTACTATGAGCAGTTCTTC.

V usage is TRBV30 and J usage is TRBJ1-2; 7 bases are a match to TRBD1. Trimming took 2 bases from V and 4 from J; bases not matched to a gene: 16. Germline CDR1 and CDR2: GTSNPN and SVGIG (reference sequence). This CDR3 is 17 amino acids long. The CDR3 region has the DNA TGTGCCTGGAGTAGGGGACAGCTGGGGGGGTTTAGCTATGGCTACACCTTC. Encoded protein: CAWSRGQLGGFSYGYTF. Filled out from reference TRBV30 and TRBJ1-2, the complete variable domain reads SQTIHQWPATLVQPVGSPLSLECTVEGTSNPNLYWYRQAAGRGLQLLFYSVGIGQISSEVPQNLSASRPQDRQFILSSKKLLLSDSGFYLCAWSRGQLGGFSYGYTFGSGTRLTVV.

DNA of the CDR3: TGTGCCAGCAGTTTAGCCGGGCAGGGGGTCTACGAGCAGTACTTC. This codes for CASSLAGQGVYEQYF. J is TRBJ2-7 and V is TRBV28; the match to TRBD1 covers 7 bases. Trimming took 2 bases from V and 3 from J; bases not matched to a gene: 7. Germline assignment: CDR1 MDHEN and CDR2 SYDVKM. This CDR3 comprises 15 residues.

This chain uses TRBV4-1 with TRBJ1-2; TRBD1 might be the D (5 bases). Between the trimmed V and J ends, which lost 0 bases and 1 base, there was a span of 9 bases. Germline CDR1 MGHRA, CDR2 YSYEKL. The CDR3 sequence is 15 residues long. CDR3 in DNA: TGCGCCAGCAGCCAAGACAGGGAGATTAACTATGGCTACACCTTC. Protein: CASSQDREINYGYTF.

This clone was detected once. This rearrangement joins TRBV7-2 to TRBJ1-4; the D is unclear. Germline V gives CDR1 SGHTA, CDR2 FQGNSA. The V end lost 5 bases, the J end lost 5 bases, and 12 bases lay between the germline ends. The CDR3 runs 14 residues. The CDR3 spells CASSPAIENEKLFF. The CDR3 region has the DNA TGTGCCAGCAGCCCGGCCATAGAGAATGAAAAACTGTTTTTT.

The chain joins TRBV6-6 to TRBJ1-2, with unresolved D. V was shortened by 0 bases and J by 5 bases, with 10 bases between the two germline ends. Germline V CDR1 and CDR2: MNHNY, SVGAGI (reference sequence). CDR3 size: 14 residues. The CDR3 region is CASSYSAESYGYTF. CDR3 nucleotide sequence: TGTGCCAGCAGTTACTCGGCCGAGTCGTATGGCTACACCTTC.

CDR3 protein: CAIRKTESSYNEQFF. CDR3 nucleotides: TGTGCCATCAGAAAAACTGAGAGCTCCTACAATGAGCAGTTCTTC. V is TRBV10-3 and J is TRBJ2-1; D gene uncertain. This CDR3 contains 15 residues. Per germline, CDR1 ENHRY and CDR2 SYGVKD. Deletions cut 6 bases from V and 0 bases from J, with 12 bases between.